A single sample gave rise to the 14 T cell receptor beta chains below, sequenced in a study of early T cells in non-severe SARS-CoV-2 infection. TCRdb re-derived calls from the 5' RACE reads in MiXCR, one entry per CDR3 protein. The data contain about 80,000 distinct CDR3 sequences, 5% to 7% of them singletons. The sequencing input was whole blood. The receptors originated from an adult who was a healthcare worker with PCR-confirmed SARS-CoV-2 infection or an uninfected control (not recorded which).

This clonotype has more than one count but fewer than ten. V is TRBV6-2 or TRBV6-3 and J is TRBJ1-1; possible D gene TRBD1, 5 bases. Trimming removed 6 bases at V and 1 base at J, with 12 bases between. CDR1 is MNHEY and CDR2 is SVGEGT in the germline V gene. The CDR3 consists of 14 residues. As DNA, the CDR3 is TGTGCCAGCAGCCGCCGTGGGGGGAACACTGAAGCTTTCTTT. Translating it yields CASSRRGGNTEAFF.

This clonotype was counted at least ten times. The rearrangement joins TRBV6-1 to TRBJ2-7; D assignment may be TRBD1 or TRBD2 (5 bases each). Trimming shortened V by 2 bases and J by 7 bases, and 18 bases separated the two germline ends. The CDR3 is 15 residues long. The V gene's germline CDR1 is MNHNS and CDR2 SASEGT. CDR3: CASSEKGSYPQEQYF. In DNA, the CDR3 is TGTGCCAGCAGTGAAAAGGGGAGTTACCCGCAGGAGCAGTACTTC.

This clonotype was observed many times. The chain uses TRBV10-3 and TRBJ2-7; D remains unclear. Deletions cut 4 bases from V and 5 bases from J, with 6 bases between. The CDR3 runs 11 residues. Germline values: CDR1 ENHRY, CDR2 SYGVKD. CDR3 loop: CAISGGNEQYF. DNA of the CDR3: TGTGCCATCAGTGGTGGGAACGAGCAGTACTTC.

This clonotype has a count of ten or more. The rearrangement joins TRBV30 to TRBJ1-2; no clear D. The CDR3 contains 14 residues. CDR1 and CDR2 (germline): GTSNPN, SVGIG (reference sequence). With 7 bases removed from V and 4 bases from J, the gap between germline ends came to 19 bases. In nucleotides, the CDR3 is TGTGCCTCAAACTCAGGAGGTTATGGCTATGGCTACACCTTC. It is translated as CASNSGGYGYGYTF.

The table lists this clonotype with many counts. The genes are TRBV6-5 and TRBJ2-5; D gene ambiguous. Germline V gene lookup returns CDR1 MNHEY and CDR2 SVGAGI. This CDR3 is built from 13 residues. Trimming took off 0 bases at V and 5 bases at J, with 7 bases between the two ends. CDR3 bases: TGTGCCAGCAGTTACTCGAAAATCGAGACCCAGTACTTC. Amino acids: CASSYSKIETQYF.

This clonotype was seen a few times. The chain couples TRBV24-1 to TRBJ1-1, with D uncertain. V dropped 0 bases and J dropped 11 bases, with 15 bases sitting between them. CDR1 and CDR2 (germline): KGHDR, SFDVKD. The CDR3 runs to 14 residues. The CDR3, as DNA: TGTGCCACCAGTGATTTGAGCGGTTCCGTTGGGGCTTTCTTT. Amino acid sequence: CATSDLSGSVGAFF.

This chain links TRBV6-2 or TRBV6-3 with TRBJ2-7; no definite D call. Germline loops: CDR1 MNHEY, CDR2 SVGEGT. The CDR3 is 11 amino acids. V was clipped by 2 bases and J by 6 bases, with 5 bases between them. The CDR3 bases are TGTGCCAGCAGTTACCTTTCCGAGCAGTACTTC. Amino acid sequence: CASSYLSEQYF.

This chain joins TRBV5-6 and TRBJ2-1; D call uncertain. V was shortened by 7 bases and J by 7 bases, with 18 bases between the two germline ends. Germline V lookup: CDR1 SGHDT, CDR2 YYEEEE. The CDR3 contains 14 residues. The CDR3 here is CASERPQLTNEQFF. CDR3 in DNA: TGTGCCAGCGAGAGGCCCCAGCTAACTAATGAGCAGTTCTTC.

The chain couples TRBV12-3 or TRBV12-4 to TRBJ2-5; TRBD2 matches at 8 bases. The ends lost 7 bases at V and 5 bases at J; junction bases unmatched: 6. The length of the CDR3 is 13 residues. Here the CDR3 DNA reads TGTGCCAGCATCACTAGCGGTTCTGAGACCCAGTACTTC. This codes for CASITSGSETQYF.

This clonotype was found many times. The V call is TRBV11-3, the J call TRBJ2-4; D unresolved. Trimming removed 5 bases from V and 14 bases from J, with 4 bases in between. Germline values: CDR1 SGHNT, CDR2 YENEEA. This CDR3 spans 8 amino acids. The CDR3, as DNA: TGTGCCAGCAGCGGGAAGTACTTC. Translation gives CASSGKYF.

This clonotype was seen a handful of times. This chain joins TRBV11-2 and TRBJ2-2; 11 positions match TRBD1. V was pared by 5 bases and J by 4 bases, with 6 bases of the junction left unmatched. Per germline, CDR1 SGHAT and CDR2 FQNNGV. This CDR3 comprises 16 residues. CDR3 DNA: TGTGCCAGCAGCACTGGACAGGGGGCTGTCACCGGGGAGCTGTTTTTT. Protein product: CASSTGQGAVTGELFF.

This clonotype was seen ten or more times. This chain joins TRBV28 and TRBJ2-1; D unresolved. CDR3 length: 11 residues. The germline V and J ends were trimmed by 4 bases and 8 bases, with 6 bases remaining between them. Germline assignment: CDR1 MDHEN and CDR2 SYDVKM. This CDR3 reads CASSSRYEQFF. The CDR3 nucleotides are TGTGCCAGCAGTTCACGGTATGAGCAGTTCTTC.

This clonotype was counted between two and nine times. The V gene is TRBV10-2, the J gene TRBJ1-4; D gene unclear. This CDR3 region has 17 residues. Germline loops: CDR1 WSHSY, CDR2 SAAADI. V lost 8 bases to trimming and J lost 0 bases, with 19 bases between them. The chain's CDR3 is CASGSFAPAATNEKLFF. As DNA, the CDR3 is TGCGCCAGCGGATCCTTTGCCCCCGCAGCAACTAATGAAAAACTGTTTTTT.

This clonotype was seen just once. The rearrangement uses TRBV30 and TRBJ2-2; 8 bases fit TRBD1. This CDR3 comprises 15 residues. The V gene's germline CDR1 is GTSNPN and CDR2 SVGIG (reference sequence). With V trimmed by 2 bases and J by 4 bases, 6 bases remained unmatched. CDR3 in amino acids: CAWSPGTGPTGELFF. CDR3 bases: TGTGCCTGGAGTCCCGGGACAGGACCCACCGGGGAGCTGTTTTTT.